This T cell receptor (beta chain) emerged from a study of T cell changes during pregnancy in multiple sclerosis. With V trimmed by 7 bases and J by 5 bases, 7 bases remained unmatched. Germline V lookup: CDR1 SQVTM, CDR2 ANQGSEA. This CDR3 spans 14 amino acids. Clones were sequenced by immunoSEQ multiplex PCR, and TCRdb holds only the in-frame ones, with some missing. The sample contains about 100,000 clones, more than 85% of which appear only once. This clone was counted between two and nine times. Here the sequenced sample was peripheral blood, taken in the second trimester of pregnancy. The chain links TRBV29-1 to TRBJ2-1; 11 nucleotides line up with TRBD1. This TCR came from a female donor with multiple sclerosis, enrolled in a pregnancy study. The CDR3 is CSAGQGGFNNEQFF. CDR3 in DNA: TGCAGCGCGGGACAGGGGGGCTTTAACAATGAGCAGTTCTTC.